At least ten counts were recorded for the clone carrying this T cell receptor (beta chain). The sample has other DNA sequences that encode this CDR3 too. Trimming cost V 0 bases and J 1 base, with 10 bases left between them. Germline V CDR1 and CDR2: MNHNS, SASEGT. This CDR3 is built from 15 residues. The data were produced by immunoSEQ multiplex PCR, yet TCRdb's version contains in-frame clones alone and is incomplete. The sample includes about 490,000 clones, about 82% of them seen just once. These data originate in a study of shared clonotypes between healthy human individuals. This clonotype was obtained from a woman in her thirties or forties in good health. Some clones in this sample may be carry-over from other donors' samples. Material for sequencing was PBMCs. This chain joins TRBV6-1 and TRBJ2-7; D perhaps matches TRBD2 (6 bases). The CDR3 sequence: CASSEAEEGSYEQYF. The DNA of the CDR3 is TGTGCCAGCAGTGAAGCGGAGGAGGGGTCCTACGAGCAGTACTTC.